One sample yielded the 8 T cell receptor beta chains listed below, sequenced in a study of shared clonotypes between healthy human individuals. Assay used: immunoSEQ multiplex PCR; TCRdb lists only in-frame clones, some missing. The table shows about 2 million clones, with about 95% occurring only once. Only CD45RO-negative cells positively selected for CCR7 counted as naive CD8 cells, so terminally differentiated effector memory CD45RA+ cells were excluded. The sample comprised naive CD8+ T cells sorted from blood. Receptor source: a man aged 18-30 years in good health.

Details on this clone: Mismatch with germline at one junction end may stem from a read error. This sequence joins TRBV19 and TRBJ1-5, with D uncertain. The CDR3 spans 15 residues. Germline CDR1 reads LNHDA; CDR2 reads SQIVND (reference sequence). The CDR3 region is CASSIKQNSNQPQHF. The CDR3 DNA sequence: TGCGCCAGTAGTATCAAACAGAATAGCAATCAGCCCCAGCATTTT.

As for this clone: This may stem from a read error, because a much larger clone lies one nucleotide away. Other DNA sequences in this sample translate to the same CDR3. The chain employs TRBV6-5 and TRBJ2-7; 11 nucleotides agree with TRBD1. Germline trimming cut 5 bases from V and 3 bases from J; bases unmatched to any gene: 3. Germline V gene data show CDR1 as MNHEY and CDR2 as SVGAGI. This CDR3 has 14 residues. Here the CDR3 reads CASSAGTGGYEQYF. As DNA, the CDR3 is TGTGCCAGCAGTGCCGGGACAGGGGGCTACGAGCAGTACTTC.

This clone was seen a single time. The J gene is TRBJ2-7, the V gene TRBV27, with unresolved D. The CDR3 length is 13 residues. The germline gives CDR1 MNHEY, CDR2 SMNVEV (reference sequence). V was cut by 4 bases and J by 5 bases, with 12 bases left in between. The CDR3 nucleotides read TGTGCCAGCAGTTCACTGACGGGCAACGAGCAGTACTTC. Its translation: CASSSLTGNEQYF.

This chain joins TRBV5-1 and TRBJ2-1; perhaps TRBD2 as D (5 bases). V dropped 4 bases and J dropped 9 bases, with 14 bases sitting between them. This CDR3 spans 13 amino acids. The germline V gene has CDR1 SGHRS and CDR2 YFSETQ. This CDR3 reads CASSPRVASEQFF. The CDR3 nucleotides read TGCGCCAGCAGCCCCCGGGTAGCGTCTGAGCAGTTCTTC.

To note about this clone: Other nucleotide sequences in the sample specify the same CDR3. The chain recombines TRBV7-9 with TRBJ1-2; D remains ambiguous. There are 13 residues in the CDR3. Trimming removed 5 bases at V and 4 bases at J, with 11 bases between. Germline loops: CDR1 SEHNR, CDR2 FQNEAQ (reference sequence). The DNA for the CDR3 is TGTGCCAGCAGCCCCTTGGATAGCTATGGCTACACCTTC. Translation: CASSPLDSYGYTF.

This chain links TRBV7-8 with TRBJ2-3, with no clear D. This CDR3 comprises 13 residues. CDR1 and CDR2 (germline): SGHVS, FQNEAQ. V lost 5 bases, J lost 3 bases, and 9 bases lay in between. CDR3 nucleotides: TGTGCCAGCAGCCCTCAAAGGACAGATACGCAGTATTTT. Translating gives CASSPQRTDTQYF.

This clone was recorded only once. The CDR3 loop is CAWSLDWNTEAFF. The CDR3 DNA reads as TGTGCCTGGAGCCTAGACTGGAACACTGAAGCTTTCTTT. V is TRBV30 and J is TRBJ1-1, with no clear D. Germline CDR1 reads GTSNPN; CDR2 reads SVGIG (reference sequence). The CDR3 spans 13 residues. Trimming removed 3 bases at V and 1 base at J, with 9 bases between.

The chain recombines TRBV19 with TRBJ1-1; 8 bases fit TRBD1. V gave up 8 bases and J gave up 4 bases; unmatched junction bases: 6. This CDR3 contains 13 residues. Looked up from germline, CDR1 is LNHDA and CDR2 is SQIVND (reference sequence). CDR3 in amino acids: CASSMDRVTEAFF. The DNA for the CDR3 is TGTGCCAGTTCGATGGACAGGGTCACTGAAGCTTTCTTT.